The table lists the clone carrying this TCR beta chain with a few counts. Its matching antigen is unknown. CDR1 is LNHNV, CDR2 YYDKDF, per germline (reference sequence). The CDR3 covers 13 residues. The V gene lost 5 bases and the J gene lost 6 bases, with 11 bases spanning the gap. The data stem from a study of CD8+ T cells in alopecia areata. Points from the study as a whole: Scalp repertoires also include resident alphabeta T cells from normal skin.

TCR sequencing used cDNA made by reverse transcription of extracted RNA. Sequencing was performed with immunoSEQ multiplex PCR; in TCRdb, only in-frame clones are kept and a portion is missing. Of roughly 140,000 clones in the sample, 45% to 60% were seen once. The receptor was derived from a human donor with alopecia areata. The chain uses TRBV15 and TRBJ2-1; possibly TRBD2 for D (5 bases). Sequencing was performed on CD8+ T cells sorted from blood, taken at week 0. The CDR3 bases are TGTGCCACCAGCGGGAGAGGGATCAATGAGCAGTTCTTC. This encodes CATSGRGINEQFF.